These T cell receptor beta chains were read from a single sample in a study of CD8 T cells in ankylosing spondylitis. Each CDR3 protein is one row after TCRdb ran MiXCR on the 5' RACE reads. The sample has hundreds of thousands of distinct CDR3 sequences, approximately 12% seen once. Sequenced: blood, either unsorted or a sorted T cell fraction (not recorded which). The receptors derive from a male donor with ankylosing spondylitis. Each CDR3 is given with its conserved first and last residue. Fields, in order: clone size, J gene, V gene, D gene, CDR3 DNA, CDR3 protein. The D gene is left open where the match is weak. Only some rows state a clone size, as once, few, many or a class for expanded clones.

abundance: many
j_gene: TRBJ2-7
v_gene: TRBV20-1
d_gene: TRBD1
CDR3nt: TGCAGTGCTAGGGACAGGGGGCGCGAGCAGTACTTC
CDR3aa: CSARDRGREQYF

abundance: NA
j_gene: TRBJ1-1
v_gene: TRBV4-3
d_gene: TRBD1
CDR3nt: TGCGCCAGCAGCCAAGTATTGACAGGGGTGAACACTGAAGCTTTCTTT
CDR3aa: CASSQVLTGVNTEAFF

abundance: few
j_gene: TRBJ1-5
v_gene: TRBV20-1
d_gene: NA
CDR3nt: TGCAGTTCAAACTATGGCAATCAGCCCCAGCATTTT
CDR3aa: CSSNYGNQPQHF

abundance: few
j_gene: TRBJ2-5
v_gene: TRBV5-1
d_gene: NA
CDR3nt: TGCGCCAGCAGCTTTTGGGATCAAGAGACCCAGTACTTC
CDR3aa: CASSFWDQETQYF

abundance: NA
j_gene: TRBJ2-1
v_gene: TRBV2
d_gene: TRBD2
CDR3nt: TGTGCCAGTGCTAGCGGGAGTTACAATGAGCAGTTCTTC
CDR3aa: CASASGSYNEQFF

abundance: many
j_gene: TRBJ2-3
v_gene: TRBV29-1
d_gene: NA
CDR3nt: TGCAGCGTTGACCAGGGGACAGATACGCAGTATTTT
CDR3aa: CSVDQGTDTQYF

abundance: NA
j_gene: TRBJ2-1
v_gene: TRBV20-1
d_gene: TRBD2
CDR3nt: TGCAGTGCTAGAGATCGGACTAGCGGGGACTACAATGAGCAGTTCTTC
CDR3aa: CSARDRTSGDYNEQFF

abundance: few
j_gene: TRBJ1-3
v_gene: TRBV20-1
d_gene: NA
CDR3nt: TGCAGTGCTAAAAAAGGGGGAAACACCATATATTTT
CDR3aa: CSAKKGGNTIYF

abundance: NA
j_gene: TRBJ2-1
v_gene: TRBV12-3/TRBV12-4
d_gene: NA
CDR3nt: TGTGGTTCCCAGGGTTACAATGAGCAGTTCTTC
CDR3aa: CGSQGYNEQFF

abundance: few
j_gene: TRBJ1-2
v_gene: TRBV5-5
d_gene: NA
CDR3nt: TGTGCCAGCAGCTTGCCCCCAGGGTTCTACACCTTC
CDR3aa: CASSLPPGFYTF

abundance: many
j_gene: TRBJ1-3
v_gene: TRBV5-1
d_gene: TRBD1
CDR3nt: TGCGCCAGCAGCGCCCCGGGACAGGGGGTAGCTGGAAACACCATATATTTT
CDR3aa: CASSAPGQGVAGNTIYF

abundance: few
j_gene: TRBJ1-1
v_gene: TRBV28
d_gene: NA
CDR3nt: TGTGCCAGCAGGAGCCCCGTCAGGTGGGAGCCTGAAGCTTTCTTT
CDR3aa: CASRSPVRWEPEAFF

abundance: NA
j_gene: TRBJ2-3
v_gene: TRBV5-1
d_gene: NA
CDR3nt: TGCGCCAGCAGCTTGTATTGGGGCGGTGATACGCAGTATTTT
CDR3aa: CASSLYWGGDTQYF

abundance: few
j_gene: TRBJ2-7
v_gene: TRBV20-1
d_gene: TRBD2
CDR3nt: TGCAGTGCTCCTTCCGGGACTAGGGCCTACGAGCAGTACTTC
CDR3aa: CSAPSGTRAYEQYF

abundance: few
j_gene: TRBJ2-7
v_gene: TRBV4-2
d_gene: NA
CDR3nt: TGTGCCAGCAGCCAAGATCTGAGGGACGGAGGCGAGCAGTACTTC
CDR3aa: CASSQDLRDGGEQYF

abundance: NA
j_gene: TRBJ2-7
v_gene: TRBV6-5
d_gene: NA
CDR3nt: TGTGCCAGCAGTCCCCAGGTGGGGGAGCAGTACTTC
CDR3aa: CASSPQVGEQYF

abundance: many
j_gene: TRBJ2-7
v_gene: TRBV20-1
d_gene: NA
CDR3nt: TGCAGTGCTAGAGATCGGGTAGGGACGAACGAGCAGTACTTC
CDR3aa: CSARDRVGTNEQYF

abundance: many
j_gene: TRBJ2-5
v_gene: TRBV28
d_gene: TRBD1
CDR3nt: TGTGCCAGCAGTCCAGGACAGGGATCTTTGCAGACCCAGTACTTC
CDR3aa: CASSPGQGSLQTQYF

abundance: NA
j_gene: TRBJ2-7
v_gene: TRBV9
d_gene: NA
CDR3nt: TGTGCCAGCAGCGTAGCTACCGGAGCGGCCTCTCGGGGCGAGCAGTACTTC
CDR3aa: CASSVATGAASRGEQYF

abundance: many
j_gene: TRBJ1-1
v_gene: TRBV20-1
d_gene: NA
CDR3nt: TGCAGTGCTAGAGTGTCTCCTGGAGCTTTCTTT
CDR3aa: CSARVSPGAFF

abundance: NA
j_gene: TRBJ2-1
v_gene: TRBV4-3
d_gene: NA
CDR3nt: TGCGCCAGCAGCGCATTTCATATCGGTGGGAATGATCAGTTCTTC
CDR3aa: CASSAFHIGGNDQFF

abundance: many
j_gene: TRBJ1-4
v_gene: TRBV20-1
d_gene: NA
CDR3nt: TGCAGTGCGATCGTTGGAACTAATGAAAAACTGTTTTTT
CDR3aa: CSAIVGTNEKLFF

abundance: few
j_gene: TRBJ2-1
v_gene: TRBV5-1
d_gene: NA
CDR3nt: TGCGCCAGCAGCTCGAATTCAGGGAGCAACTACAATGAGCAGTTCTTC
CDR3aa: CASSSNSGSNYNEQFF

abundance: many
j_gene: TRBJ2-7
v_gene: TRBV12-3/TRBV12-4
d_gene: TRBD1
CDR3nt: TGTGCCAGCAGCGGACAGGGTTTAGGTAGCTCCGAGCAGTACTTC
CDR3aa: CASSGQGLGSSEQYF

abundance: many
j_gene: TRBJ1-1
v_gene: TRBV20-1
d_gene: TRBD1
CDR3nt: TGCAGTGCTCCATGGACAGGGAGGGATACTGAAGCTTTCTTT
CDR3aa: CSAPWTGRDTEAFF

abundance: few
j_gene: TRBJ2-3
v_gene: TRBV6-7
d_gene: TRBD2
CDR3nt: TGTGCCAGCAGTGTACTTAGCGGGAGGGTCCGCACAGATACGCAGTATTTT
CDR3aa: CASSVLSGRVRTDTQYF

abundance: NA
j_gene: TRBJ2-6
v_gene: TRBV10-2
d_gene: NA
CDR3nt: TGCGCCAGCAGTGAGTGGGTTGCTGGGGCCAACGTCCTGACTTTC
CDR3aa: CASSEWVAGANVLTF

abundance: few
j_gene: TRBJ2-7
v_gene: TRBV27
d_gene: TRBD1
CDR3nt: TGTGCCAGCAGTACGAGGGGGCCTCACTACGAGCAGTACTTC
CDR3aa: CASSTRGPHYEQYF